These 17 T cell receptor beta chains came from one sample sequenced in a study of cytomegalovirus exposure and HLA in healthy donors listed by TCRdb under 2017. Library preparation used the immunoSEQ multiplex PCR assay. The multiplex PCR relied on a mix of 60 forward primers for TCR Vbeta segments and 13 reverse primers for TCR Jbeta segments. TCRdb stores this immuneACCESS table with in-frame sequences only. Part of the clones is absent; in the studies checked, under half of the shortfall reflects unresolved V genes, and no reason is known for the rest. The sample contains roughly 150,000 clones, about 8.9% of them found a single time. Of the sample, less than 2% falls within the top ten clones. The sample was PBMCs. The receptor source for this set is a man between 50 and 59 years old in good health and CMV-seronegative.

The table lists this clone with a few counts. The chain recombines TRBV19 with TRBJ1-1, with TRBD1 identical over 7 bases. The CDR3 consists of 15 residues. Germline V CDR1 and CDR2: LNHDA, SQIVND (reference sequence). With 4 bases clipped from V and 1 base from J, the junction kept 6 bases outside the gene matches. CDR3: CASSKSRTGNTEAFF. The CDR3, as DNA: TGTGCCAGTAGTAAGTCGAGGACAGGGAACACTGAAGCTTTCTTT.

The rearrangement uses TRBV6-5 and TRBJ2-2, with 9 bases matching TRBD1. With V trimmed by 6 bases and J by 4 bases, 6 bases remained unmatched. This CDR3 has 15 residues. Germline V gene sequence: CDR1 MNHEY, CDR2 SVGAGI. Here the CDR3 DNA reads TGTGCCAGCAGATGGACAGGGGCTATCACCGGGGAGCTGTTTTTT. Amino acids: CASRWTGAITGELFF.

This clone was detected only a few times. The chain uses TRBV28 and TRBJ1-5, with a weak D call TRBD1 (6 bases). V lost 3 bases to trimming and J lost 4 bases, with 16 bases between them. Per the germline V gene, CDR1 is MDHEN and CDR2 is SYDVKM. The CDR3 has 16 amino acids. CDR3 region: CASSFRARGENQPQHF. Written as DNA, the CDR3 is TGTGCCAGCAGTTTCAGGGCCAGGGGCGAAAATCAGCCCCAGCATTTT. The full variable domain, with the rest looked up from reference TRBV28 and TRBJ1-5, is DVKVTQSSRYLVKRTGEKVFLECVQDMDHENMFWYRQDPGLGLRLIYFSYDVKMKEKGDIPEGYSVSREKKERFSLILESASTNQTSMYLCASSFRARGENQPQHFGDGTRLSIL.

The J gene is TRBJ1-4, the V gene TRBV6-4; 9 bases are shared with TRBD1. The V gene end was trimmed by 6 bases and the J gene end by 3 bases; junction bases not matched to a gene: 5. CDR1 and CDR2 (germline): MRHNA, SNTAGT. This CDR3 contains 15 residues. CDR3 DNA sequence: TGTGCCAGCAGCGAGAACAGGGGGCCTAATGAAAAACTGTTTTTT. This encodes CASSENRGPNEKLFF.

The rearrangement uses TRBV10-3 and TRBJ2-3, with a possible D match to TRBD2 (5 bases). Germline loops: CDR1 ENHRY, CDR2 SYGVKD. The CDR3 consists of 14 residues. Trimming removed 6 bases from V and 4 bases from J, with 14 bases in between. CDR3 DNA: TGTGCCATCAGAGGTGTGGGGAGCTCAGATACGCAGTATTTT. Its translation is CAIRGVGSSDTQYF.

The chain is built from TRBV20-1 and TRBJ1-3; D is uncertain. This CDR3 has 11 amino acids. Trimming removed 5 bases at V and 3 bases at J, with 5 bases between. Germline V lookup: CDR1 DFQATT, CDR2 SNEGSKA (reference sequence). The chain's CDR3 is CSAPDGNTIYF. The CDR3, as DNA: TGCAGTGCTCCAGATGGAAACACCATATATTTT.

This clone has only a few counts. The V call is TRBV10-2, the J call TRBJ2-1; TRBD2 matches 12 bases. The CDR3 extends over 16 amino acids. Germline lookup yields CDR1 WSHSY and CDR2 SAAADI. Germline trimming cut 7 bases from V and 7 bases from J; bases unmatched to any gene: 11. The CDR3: CASTPPSGRAWNEQFF. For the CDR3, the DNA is TGCGCCAGCACCCCGCCTAGCGGGAGGGCCTGGAATGAGCAGTTCTTC.

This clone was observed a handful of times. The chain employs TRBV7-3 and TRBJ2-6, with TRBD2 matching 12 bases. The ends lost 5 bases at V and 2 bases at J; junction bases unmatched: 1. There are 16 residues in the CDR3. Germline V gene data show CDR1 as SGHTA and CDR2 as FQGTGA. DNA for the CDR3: TGTGCCAGCAGCCTAGCGGGGGGGCCTGGGGCCAACGTCCTGACTTTC. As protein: CASSLAGGPGANVLTF.

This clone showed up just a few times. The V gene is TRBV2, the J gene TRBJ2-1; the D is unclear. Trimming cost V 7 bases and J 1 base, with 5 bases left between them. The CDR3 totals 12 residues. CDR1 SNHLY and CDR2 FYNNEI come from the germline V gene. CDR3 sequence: CASTRSYNEQFF. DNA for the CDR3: TGTGCCAGCACTCGGTCCTACAATGAGCAGTTCTTC.

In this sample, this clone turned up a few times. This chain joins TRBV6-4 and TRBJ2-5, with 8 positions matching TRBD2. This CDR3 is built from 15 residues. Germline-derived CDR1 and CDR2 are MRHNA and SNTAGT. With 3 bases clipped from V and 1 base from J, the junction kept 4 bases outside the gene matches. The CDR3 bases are TGTGCCAGCAGTGAGTTAGCGGGACGCCAAGAGACCCAGTACTTC. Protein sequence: CASSELAGRQETQYF.

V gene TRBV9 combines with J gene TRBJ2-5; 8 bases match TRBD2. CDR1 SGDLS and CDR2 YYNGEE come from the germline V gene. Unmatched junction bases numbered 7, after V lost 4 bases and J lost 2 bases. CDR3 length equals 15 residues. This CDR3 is CASSFQTSAQETQYF. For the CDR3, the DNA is TGTGCCAGCAGCTTTCAGACTAGCGCACAAGAGACCCAGTACTTC.

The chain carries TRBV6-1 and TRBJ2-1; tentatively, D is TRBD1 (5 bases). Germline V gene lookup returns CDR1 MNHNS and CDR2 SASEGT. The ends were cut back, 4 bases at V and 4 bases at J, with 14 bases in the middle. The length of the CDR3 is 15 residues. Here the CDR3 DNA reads TGTGCCAGCAGTGGGGGCAGAGAAGCATACAATGAGCAGTTCTTC. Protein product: CASSGGREAYNEQFF.

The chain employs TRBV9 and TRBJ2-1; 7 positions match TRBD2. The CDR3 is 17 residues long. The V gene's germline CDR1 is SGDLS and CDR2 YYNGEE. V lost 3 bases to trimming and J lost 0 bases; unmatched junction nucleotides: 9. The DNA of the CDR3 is TGTGCCAGCAGCGCCGATGGTGGGGGGGACTCCTACAATGAGCAGTTCTTC. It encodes CASSADGGGDSYNEQFF.

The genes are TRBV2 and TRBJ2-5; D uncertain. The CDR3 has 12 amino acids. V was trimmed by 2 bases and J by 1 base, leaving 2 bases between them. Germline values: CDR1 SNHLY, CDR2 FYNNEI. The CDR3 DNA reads TGTGCCAGCAGTGAACTCCAAGAGACCCAGTACTTC. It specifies CASSELQETQYF.

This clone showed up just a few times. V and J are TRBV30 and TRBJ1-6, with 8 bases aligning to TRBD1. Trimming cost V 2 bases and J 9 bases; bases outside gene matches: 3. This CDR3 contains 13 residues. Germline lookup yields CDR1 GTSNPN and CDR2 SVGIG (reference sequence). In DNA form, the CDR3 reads TGTGCCTGGAGTACAGGGGGAGGTTCACCCCTCCACTTT. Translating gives CAWSTGGGSPLHF.

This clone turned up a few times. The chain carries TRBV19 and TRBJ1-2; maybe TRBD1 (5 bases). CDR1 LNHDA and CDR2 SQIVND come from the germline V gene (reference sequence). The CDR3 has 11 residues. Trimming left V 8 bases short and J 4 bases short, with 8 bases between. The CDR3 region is CASGGFYGYTF. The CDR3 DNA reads TGTGCCAGTGGGGGGTTCTATGGCTACACCTTC.

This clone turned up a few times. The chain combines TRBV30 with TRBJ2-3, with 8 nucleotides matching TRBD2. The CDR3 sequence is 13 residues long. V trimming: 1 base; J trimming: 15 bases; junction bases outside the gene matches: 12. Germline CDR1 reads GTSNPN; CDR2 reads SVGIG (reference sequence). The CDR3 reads CAWSASGAGVRYF. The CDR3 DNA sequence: TGTGCCTGGAGTGCCTCCGGAGCGGGAGTGAGATATTTT.